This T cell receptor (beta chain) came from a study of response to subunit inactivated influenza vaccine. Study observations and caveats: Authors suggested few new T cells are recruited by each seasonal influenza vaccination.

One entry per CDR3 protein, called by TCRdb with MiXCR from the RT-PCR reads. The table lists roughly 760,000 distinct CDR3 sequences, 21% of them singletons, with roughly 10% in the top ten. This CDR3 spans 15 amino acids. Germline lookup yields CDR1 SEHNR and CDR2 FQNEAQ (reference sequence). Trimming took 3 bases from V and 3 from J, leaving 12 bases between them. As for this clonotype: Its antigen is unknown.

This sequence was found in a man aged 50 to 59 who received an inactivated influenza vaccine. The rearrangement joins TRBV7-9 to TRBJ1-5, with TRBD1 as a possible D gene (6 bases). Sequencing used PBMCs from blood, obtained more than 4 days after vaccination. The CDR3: CASSFLGGDNQPQHF. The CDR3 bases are TGTGCCAGCAGCTTCTTGGGGGGCGACAATCAGCCCCAGCATTTT.